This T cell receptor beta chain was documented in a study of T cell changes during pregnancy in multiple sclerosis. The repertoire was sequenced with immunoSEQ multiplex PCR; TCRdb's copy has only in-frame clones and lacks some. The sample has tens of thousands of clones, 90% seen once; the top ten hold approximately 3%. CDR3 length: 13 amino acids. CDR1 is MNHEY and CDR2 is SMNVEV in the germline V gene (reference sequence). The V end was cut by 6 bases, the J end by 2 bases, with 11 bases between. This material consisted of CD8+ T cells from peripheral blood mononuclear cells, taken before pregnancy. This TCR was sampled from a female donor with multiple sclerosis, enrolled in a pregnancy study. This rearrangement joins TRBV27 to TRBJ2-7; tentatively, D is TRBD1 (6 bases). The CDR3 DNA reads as TGTGCCAGCAGACCGACAGGAACCTACGAGCAGTACTTC. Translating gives CASRPTGTYEQYF.